This TCR beta chain was retrieved from a study of OX40 agonist ivuxolimab in advanced cancers. Study as a whole: Hepatocellular carcinoma, melanoma, renal cell or head and neck cancer occurred in dose-escalation patients.

TCRdb's table, derived via immunoSEQ multiplex PCR, lists solely in-frame clones and lacks some. Of roughly 66,000 clones in the sample, roughly 80% were seen once. V was trimmed by 7 bases and J by 13 bases, leaving 22 bases between them. The CDR3 is made up of 13 amino acids. CDR1 and CDR2 (germline): SNHLY, FYNNEI. The source was CD4+ or CD8+ T cells sorted from blood, collected in a trial of the OX40 agonist ivuxolimab. The chain links TRBV2 to TRBJ1-2; D might be TRBD1 (6 bases). The origin of this receptor is an adult with an advanced solid tumor such as melanoma, head and neck, liver or kidney cancer. The CDR3 nucleotides read TGTGCCAGCAAATCTACCGGGACACTTCATTGCACCTTC. This sequence encodes CASKSTGTLHCTF.